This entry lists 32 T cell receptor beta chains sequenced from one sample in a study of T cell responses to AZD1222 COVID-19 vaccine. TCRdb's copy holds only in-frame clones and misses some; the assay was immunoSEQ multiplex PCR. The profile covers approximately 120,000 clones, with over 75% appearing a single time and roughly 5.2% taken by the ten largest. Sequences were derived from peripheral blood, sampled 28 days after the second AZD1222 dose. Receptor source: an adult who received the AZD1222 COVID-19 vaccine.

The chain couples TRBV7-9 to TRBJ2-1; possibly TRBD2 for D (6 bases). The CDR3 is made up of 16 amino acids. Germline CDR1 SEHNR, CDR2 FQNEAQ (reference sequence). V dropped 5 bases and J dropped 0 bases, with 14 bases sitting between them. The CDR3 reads CASSGPDGGSYNEQFF. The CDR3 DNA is TGTGCCAGCAGCGGTCCGGACGGGGGCTCCTACAATGAGCAGTTCTTC.

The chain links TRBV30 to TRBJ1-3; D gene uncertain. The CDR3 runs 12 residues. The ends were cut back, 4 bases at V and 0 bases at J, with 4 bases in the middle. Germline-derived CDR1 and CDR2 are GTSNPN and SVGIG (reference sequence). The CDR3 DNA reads TGTGCCTGGACACTCTCTGGAAACACCATATATTTT. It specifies CAWTLSGNTIYF.

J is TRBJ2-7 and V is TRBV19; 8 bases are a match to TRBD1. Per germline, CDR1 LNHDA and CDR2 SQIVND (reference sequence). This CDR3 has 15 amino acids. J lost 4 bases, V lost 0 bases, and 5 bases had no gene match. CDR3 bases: TGTGCCAGTAGTATAGACGGGACAGGAAATTACGAGCAGTACTTC. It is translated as CASSIDGTGNYEQYF.

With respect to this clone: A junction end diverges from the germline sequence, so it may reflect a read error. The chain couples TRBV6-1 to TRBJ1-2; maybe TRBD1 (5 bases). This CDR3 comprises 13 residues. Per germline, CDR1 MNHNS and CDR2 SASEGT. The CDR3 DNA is TGTGCCAGCAGTGAAGCCGCTGGAGGAGGGACGCTTTTC. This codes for CASSEAAGGGTLF.

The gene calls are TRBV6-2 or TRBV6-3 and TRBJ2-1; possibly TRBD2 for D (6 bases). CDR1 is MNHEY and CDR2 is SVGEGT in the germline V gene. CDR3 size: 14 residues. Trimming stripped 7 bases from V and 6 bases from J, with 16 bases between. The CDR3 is CASTPGLAFNEQFF. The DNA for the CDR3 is TGTGCCAGCACCCCGGGGCTAGCGTTCAATGAGCAGTTCTTC.

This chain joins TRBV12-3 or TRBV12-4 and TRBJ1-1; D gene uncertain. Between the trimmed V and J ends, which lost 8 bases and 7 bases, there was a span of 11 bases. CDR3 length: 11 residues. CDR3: CASLLWSEAFF. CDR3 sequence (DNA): TGTGCCAGCCTTTTATGGAGTGAAGCTTTCTTT.

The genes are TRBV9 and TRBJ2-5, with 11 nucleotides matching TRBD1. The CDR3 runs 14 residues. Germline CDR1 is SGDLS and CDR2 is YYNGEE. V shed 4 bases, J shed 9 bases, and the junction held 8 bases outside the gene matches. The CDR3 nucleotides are TGTGCCAGCAGCCTTGGGACAGGGGGGATGGCCCAGTACTTC. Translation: CASSLGTGGMAQYF.

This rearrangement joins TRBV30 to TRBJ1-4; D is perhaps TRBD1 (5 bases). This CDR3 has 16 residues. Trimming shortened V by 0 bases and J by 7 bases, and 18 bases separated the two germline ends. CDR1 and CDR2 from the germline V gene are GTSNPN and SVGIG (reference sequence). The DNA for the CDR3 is TGTGCCTGGAGTGTGGGGGTAGCCGGTACGGCTGAAAAACTGTTTTTT. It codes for CAWSVGVAGTAEKLFF.

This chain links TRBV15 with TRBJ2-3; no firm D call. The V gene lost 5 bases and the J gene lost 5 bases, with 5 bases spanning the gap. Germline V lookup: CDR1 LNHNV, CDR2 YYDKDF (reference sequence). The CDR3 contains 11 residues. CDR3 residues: CATSLKDTQYF. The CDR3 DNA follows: TGTGCCACCAGCCTCAAAGATACGCAGTATTTT.

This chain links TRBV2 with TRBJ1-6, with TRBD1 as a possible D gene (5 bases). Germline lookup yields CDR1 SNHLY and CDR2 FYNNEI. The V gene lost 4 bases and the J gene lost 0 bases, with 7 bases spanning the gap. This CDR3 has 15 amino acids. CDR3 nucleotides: TGTGCCAGCAGTGGACAGTTCTCCTATAATTCACCCCTCCACTTT. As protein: CASSGQFSYNSPLHF.

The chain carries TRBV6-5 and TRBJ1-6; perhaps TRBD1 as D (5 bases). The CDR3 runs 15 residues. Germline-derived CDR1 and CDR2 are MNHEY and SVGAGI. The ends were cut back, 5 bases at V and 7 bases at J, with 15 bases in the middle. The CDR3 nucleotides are TGTGCCAGCAGTCGGGACGGACTGGGGAATTCACCCCTCCACTTT. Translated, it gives CASSRDGLGNSPLHF.

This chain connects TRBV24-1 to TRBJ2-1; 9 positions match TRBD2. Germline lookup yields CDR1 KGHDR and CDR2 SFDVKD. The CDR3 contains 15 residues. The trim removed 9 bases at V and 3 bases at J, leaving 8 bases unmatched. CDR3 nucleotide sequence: TGTGCCACCTCCATAGCGGGAGAAGGCTACAATGAGCAGTTCTTC. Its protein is CATSIAGEGYNEQFF.

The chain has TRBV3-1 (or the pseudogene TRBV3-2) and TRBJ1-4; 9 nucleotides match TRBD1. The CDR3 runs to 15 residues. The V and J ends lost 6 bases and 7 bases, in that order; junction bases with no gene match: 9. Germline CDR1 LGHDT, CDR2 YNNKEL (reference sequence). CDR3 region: CASSLLQGAGEKLFF. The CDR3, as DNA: TGTGCCAGCAGTCTCCTACAGGGGGCGGGTGAAAAACTGTTTTTT.

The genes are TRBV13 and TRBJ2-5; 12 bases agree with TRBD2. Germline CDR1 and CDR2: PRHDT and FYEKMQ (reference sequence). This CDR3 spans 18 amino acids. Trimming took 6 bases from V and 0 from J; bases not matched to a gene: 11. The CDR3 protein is CASSTRTSGERYQETQYF. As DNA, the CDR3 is TGTGCCAGCAGTACTCGGACTAGCGGGGAGAGGTACCAAGAGACCCAGTACTTC.

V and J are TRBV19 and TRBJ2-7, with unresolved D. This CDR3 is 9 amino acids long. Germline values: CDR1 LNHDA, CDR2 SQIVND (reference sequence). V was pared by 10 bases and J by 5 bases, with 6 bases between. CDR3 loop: CATYNEQYF. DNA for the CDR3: TGTGCCACATATAACGAGCAGTACTTC.

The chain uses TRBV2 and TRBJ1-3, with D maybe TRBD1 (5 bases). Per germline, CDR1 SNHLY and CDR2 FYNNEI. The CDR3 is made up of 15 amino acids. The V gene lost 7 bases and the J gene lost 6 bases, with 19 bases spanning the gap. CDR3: CASNGGSSRANTIYF. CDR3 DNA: TGTGCCAGCAACGGGGGATCCTCCCGAGCAAACACCATATATTTT. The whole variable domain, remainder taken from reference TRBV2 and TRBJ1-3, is EPEVTQTPSHQVTQMGQEVILRCVPISNHLYFYWYRQILGQKVEFLVSFYNNEISEKSEIFDDQFSVERPDGSNFTLKIRSTKLEDSAMYFCASNGGSSRANTIYFGEGSWLTVV.

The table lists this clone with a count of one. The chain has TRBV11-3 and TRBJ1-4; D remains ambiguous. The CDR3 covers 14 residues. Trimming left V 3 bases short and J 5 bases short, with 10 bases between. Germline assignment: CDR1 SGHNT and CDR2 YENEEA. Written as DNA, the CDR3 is TGTGCCAGCAGCTTTTCAGACGCCAATGAAAAACTGTTTTTT. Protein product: CASSFSDANEKLFF. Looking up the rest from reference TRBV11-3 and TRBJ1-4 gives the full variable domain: EAGVVQSPRYKIIEKKQPVAFWCNPISGHNTLYWYLQNLGQGPELLIRYENEEAVDDSQLPKDRFSAERLKGVDSTLKIQPAELGDSAVYLCASSFSDANEKLFFGSGTQLSVL.

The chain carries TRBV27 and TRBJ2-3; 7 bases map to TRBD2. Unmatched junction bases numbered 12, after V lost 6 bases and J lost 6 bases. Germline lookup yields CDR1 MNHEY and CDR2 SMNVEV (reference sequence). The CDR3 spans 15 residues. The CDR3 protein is CASRATDAGADTQYF. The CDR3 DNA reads TGTGCCAGCAGGGCCACGGACGCGGGAGCTGATACGCAGTATTTT.

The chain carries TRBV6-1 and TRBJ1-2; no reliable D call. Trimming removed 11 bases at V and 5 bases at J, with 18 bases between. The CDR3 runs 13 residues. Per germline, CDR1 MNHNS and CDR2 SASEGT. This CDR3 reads CAAMPRDKYGYTF. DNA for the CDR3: TGTGCCGCCATGCCGAGAGACAAGTATGGCTACACCTTC.

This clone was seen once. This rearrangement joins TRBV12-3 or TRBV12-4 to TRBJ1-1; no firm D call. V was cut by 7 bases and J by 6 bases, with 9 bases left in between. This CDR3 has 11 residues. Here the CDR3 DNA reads TGTGCCAGCACCTGGGGTCCTGAAGCTTTCTTT. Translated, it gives CASTWGPEAFF.

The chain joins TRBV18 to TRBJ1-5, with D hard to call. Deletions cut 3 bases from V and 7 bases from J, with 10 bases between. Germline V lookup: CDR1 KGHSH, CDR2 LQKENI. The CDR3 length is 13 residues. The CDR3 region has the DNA TGTGCCAGCTCACCGTCGCCAGAGCAGCCCCAGCATTTT. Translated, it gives CASSPSPEQPQHF.

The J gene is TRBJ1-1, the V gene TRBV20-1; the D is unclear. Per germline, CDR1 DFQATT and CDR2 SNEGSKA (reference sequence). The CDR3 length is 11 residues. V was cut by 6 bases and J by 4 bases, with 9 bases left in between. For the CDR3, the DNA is TGCAGTGCCGACGGTCGCACTGAAGCTTTCTTT. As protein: CSADGRTEAFF.

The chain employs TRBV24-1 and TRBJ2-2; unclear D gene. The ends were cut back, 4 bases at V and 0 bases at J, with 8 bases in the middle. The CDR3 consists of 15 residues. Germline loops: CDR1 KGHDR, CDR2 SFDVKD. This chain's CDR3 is CATSEGSANTGELFF. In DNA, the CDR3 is TGTGCCACCAGTGAGGGCAGCGCGAACACCGGGGAGCTGTTTTTT.

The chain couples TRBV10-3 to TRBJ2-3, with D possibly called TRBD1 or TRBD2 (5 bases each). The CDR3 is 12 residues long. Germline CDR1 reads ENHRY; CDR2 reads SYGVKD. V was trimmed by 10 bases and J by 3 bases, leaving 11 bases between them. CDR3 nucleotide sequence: TGTGCCACCTGGGACGGAACAGATACGCAGTATTTT. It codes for CATWDGTDTQYF.

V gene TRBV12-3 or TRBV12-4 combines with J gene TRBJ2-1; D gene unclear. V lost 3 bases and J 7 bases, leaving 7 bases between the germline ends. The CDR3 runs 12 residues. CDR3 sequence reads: CASSFSVNEQFF. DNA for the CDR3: TGTGCCAGCAGTTTTTCTGTGAATGAGCAGTTCTTC.

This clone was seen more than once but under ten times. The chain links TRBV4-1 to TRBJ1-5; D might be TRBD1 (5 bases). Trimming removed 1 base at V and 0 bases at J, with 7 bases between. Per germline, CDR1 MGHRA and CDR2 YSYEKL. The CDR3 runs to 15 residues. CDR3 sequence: CASSQVTGSNQPQHF. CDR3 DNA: TGCGCCAGCAGCCAAGTAACAGGTAGCAATCAGCCCCAGCATTTT.

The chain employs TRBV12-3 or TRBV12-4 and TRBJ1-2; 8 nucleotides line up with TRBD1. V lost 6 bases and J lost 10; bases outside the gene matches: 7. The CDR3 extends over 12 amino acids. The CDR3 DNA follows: TGTGCCAGCAGCCCGGACAGGGCTGTCTACACCTTC. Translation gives CASSPDRAVYTF.

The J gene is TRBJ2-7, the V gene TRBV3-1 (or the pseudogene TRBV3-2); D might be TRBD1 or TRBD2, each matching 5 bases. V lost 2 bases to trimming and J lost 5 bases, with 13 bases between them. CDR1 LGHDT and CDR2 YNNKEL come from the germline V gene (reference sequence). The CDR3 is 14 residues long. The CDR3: CASSQRGRGDEQYF. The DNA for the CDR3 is TGTGCCAGCAGCCAACGAGGGCGAGGGGACGAGCAGTACTTC.

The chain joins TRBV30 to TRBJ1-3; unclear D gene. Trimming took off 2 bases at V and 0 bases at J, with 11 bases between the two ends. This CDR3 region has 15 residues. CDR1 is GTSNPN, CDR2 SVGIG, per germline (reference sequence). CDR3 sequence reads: CAWSLDIRSGNTIYF. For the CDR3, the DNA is TGTGCCTGGAGTCTTGACATACGCTCTGGAAACACCATATATTTT.

The CDR3 bases are TGTGCCAGCAGCTCGGGACAGGGTACCTACGAGCAGTACTTC. Protein: CASSSGQGTYEQYF. The chain joins TRBV6-5 to TRBJ2-7, with 9 positions matching TRBD1. Per the germline V gene, CDR1 is MNHEY and CDR2 is SVGAGI. V lost 6 bases and J lost 2; bases outside the gene matches: 5. The CDR3 totals 14 residues.

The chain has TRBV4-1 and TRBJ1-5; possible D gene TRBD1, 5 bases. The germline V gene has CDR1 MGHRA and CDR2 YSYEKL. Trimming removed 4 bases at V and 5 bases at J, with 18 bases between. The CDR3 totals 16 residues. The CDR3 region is CASSPKDMGGYQPQHF. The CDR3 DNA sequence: TGCGCCAGCAGCCCGAAGGACATGGGGGGTTATCAGCCCCAGCATTTT.

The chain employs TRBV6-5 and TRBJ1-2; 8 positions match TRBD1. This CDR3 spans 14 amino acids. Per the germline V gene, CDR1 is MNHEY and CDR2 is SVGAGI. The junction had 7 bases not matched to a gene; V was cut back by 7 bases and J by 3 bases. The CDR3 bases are TGTGCCAGCACCCTGGGACAGGACTACTATGGCTACACCTTC. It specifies CASTLGQDYYGYTF.